These T cell receptor beta chains were read from a single sample in a study of technical replicates of blood from a handful of donors. Here immunoSEQ multiplex PCR was the method, and the copy in TCRdb shows in-frame clones only, minus some. The table includes more than 75,000 clones, around 96% detected once. Sequencing used T cells isolated from PBMCs. The origin of the receptors is a human donor in good health. Both conserved end residues are part of each CDR3. A D gene is named only where the DNA matches it firmly. Part of the rows lack a size; the others show once, few, many or a class for expanded clones.

j_gene: TRBJ1-5
v_gene: TRBV4-1
abundance: -
d_gene: -
len: 15
CDR3nt: TGCGCCAGCAGCCAAGATTTCGAGCGCGATGAGCCCCAGCATTTT
CDR3aa: CASSQDFERDEPQHF

j_gene: TRBJ1-2
v_gene: TRBV5-1
abundance: -
d_gene: -
len: 15
CDR3nt: TGCGCCAGCAGCTTGTACGGGGTATTGAACTATGGCTACACCTTC
CDR3aa: CASSLYGVLNYGYTF

j_gene: TRBJ1-2
v_gene: TRBV4-2
abundance: -
d_gene: -
len: 17
CDR3nt: TGTGCCAGCAGCCTCTTTGGGGCTGCGGGAGGAGACTATGGCTACACCTTC
CDR3aa: CASSLFGAAGGDYGYTF

j_gene: TRBJ1-2
v_gene: TRBV5-1
abundance: -
d_gene: -
len: 14
CDR3nt: TGCGCCAGCAGCGCCGTTCCAGGGGACTATGGCTACACCTTC
CDR3aa: CASSAVPGDYGYTF

j_gene: TRBJ1-5
v_gene: TRBV2
abundance: -
d_gene: -
len: 14
CDR3nt: TGTGCCACCGGGTCTTCCTTAGGGGCTCAGCCCCAGCATTTT
CDR3aa: CATGSSLGAQPQHF

j_gene: TRBJ2-7
v_gene: TRBV5-1
abundance: -
d_gene: TRBD1
len: 16
CDR3nt: TGCGCCAGCAGCTTGGATGGGGACAGGGGGCAGTACGAGCAGTACTTC
CDR3aa: CASSLDGDRGQYEQYF

j_gene: TRBJ1-4
v_gene: TRBV4-2
abundance: -
d_gene: -
len: 14
CDR3nt: TGTGCCAGCAGCCAGGAAACAGGAGTCGAAAAACTGTTTTTT
CDR3aa: CASSQETGVEKLFF

j_gene: TRBJ1-2
v_gene: TRBV7-9
abundance: -
d_gene: TRBD1
len: 14
CDR3nt: TGTGCCAGCAGCTTAGAGGACAGGCGCTATGGCTACACCTTC
CDR3aa: CASSLEDRRYGYTF

j_gene: TRBJ1-5
v_gene: TRBV28
abundance: -
d_gene: -
len: 15
CDR3nt: TGTGCCAGCAGTTCCCCGGCAGGGCCGCATCAGCCCCAGCATTTT
CDR3aa: CASSSPAGPHQPQHF

j_gene: TRBJ2-5
v_gene: TRBV29-1
abundance: -
d_gene: TRBD1
len: 11
CDR3nt: TGCAGCGTTCGACAGGGGGAGACCCAGTACTTC
CDR3aa: CSVRQGETQYF

j_gene: TRBJ2-7
v_gene: TRBV28
abundance: -
d_gene: -
len: 13
CDR3nt: TGTGCCAGCAGTCTACTAGCCCTCGACGAGCAGTACTTC
CDR3aa: CASSLLALDEQYF

j_gene: TRBJ2-1
v_gene: TRBV7-8
abundance: -
d_gene: TRBD2
len: 15
CDR3nt: TGTGCCAGCAGCTCTTTAGCGGGGGGGGGCGATGAGCAGTTCTTC
CDR3aa: CASSSLAGGGDEQFF

j_gene: TRBJ1-1
v_gene: TRBV6-5
abundance: -
d_gene: -
len: 15
CDR3nt: TGTGCCAGCAGTTACTCGGACAACCAGAACACTGAAGCTTTCTTT
CDR3aa: CASSYSDNQNTEAFF

j_gene: TRBJ1-1
v_gene: TRBV2
abundance: -
d_gene: TRBD1
len: 15
CDR3nt: TGTGCCATCGTGACGAAGGGACAGACGAACACTGAAGCTTTCTTT
CDR3aa: CAIVTKGQTNTEAFF

j_gene: TRBJ1-5
v_gene: TRBV19
abundance: -
d_gene: -
len: 12
CDR3nt: TGTGCCAGTAGCAATCGAGGCCAGCCCCAGCATTTT
CDR3aa: CASSNRGQPQHF

j_gene: TRBJ1-1
v_gene: TRBV30
abundance: few
d_gene: TRBD1
len: 16
CDR3nt: TGTGCCTGGAGTGTACTTGGACAGGCTATGAACACTGAAGCTTTCTTT
CDR3aa: CAWSVLGQAMNTEAFF

j_gene: TRBJ1-5
v_gene: TRBV7-9
abundance: -
d_gene: -
len: 18
CDR3nt: TGTGCCAGCAGCTTAGTGGGGGCCCAGGGGTCTAGCAATCAGCCCCAGCATTTT
CDR3aa: CASSLVGAQGSSNQPQHF

j_gene: TRBJ1-2
v_gene: TRBV7-9
abundance: once
d_gene: TRBD1
len: 15
CDR3nt: TGTGCCAGCAGCTTCGATACAGGGGGCAGTTATGGCTACACCTTC
CDR3aa: CASSFDTGGSYGYTF

j_gene: TRBJ2-1
v_gene: TRBV7-9
abundance: -
d_gene: -
len: 15
CDR3nt: TGTGCCAGCAGCCGCAGAACAGGGTCCTACAATGAGCAGTTCTTC
CDR3aa: CASSRRTGSYNEQFF

j_gene: TRBJ2-5
v_gene: TRBV15
abundance: -
d_gene: -
len: 12
CDR3nt: TGTGCCACCAGCAGACAGGGAGGGACCCAGTACTTC
CDR3aa: CATSRQGGTQYF

j_gene: TRBJ1-2
v_gene: TRBV29-1
abundance: -
d_gene: -
len: 12
CDR3nt: TGCAGCGTTGAACCGGCGGACTATGGCTACACCTTC
CDR3aa: CSVEPADYGYTF

j_gene: TRBJ2-5
v_gene: TRBV5-1
abundance: -
d_gene: TRBD1
len: 14
CDR3nt: TGCGCCAGCAGCTTGCGGACAGGGAAAGAGACCCAGTACTTC
CDR3aa: CASSLRTGKETQYF

j_gene: TRBJ2-7
v_gene: TRBV23-1
abundance: -
d_gene: TRBD1
len: 14
CDR3nt: TGCGCCAGCAGCTTCACAGGGGGCGGGTACGAGCAGTACTTC
CDR3aa: CASSFTGGGYEQYF

j_gene: TRBJ2-1
v_gene: TRBV6-6
abundance: -
d_gene: -
len: 14
CDR3nt: TGTGCCAGCAGTTTCCCACGGTTAGACAATGAGCAGTTCTTC
CDR3aa: CASSFPRLDNEQFF

j_gene: TRBJ2-1
v_gene: TRBV5-1
abundance: -
d_gene: -
len: 16
CDR3nt: TGCGCCAGCAGCTCCCGTCAGGGTCTCTCCTACAATGAGCAGTTCTTC
CDR3aa: CASSSRQGLSYNEQFF

j_gene: TRBJ2-5
v_gene: TRBV7-2
abundance: -
d_gene: -
len: 17
CDR3nt: TGTGCCAGCAGCTTAAGTCTTTCGGGAGTTTGGTTAGAGACCCAGTACTTC
CDR3aa: CASSLSLSGVWLETQYF

j_gene: TRBJ1-5
v_gene: TRBV7-2
abundance: -
d_gene: -
len: 14
CDR3nt: TGTGCCAGCAGCCCCGGGACACCGAATCAGCCCCAGCATTTT
CDR3aa: CASSPGTPNQPQHF

j_gene: TRBJ2-1
v_gene: TRBV7-9
abundance: -
d_gene: -
len: 15
CDR3nt: TGTGCCAGCAGTTTGATGGGGGGACTTTATAATGAGCAGTTCTTC
CDR3aa: CASSLMGGLYNEQFF

j_gene: TRBJ2-2
v_gene: TRBV7-6
abundance: -
d_gene: TRBD2
len: 17
CDR3nt: TGTGCCAGCAGCTTACGGGAGGGCCATGATCGGACCGGGGAGCTGTTTTTT
CDR3aa: CASSLREGHDRTGELFF

j_gene: TRBJ1-1
v_gene: TRBV4-1
abundance: -
d_gene: -
len: 13
CDR3nt: TGCGCCAGCAGCCAACGACAGGTTTCTGAAGCTTTCTTT
CDR3aa: CASSQRQVSEAFF

j_gene: TRBJ2-5
v_gene: TRBV7-2
abundance: -
d_gene: -
len: 15
CDR3nt: TGTGCCAGCAGCGCCGGGGGAGCGGGTGGGGAGACCCAGTACTTC
CDR3aa: CASSAGGAGGETQYF

j_gene: TRBJ2-2
v_gene: TRBV27
abundance: -
d_gene: TRBD2
len: 17
CDR3nt: TGTGCCAGCAGTTCCCCGGGACTAGCGGGGTACACCGGGGAGCTGTTTTTT
CDR3aa: CASSSPGLAGYTGELFF

j_gene: TRBJ1-2
v_gene: TRBV4-2
abundance: once
d_gene: TRBD1
len: 16
CDR3nt: TGTGCCAGCAGCCAAGATCAGGGGACAGGGATTTATGGCTACACCTTC
CDR3aa: CASSQDQGTGIYGYTF

j_gene: TRBJ2-7
v_gene: TRBV5-8
abundance: -
d_gene: -
len: 15
CDR3nt: TGTGCCAGCAGCCGCCCCACGGGGGACTCCTACGAGCAGTACTTC
CDR3aa: CASSRPTGDSYEQYF

j_gene: TRBJ2-3
v_gene: TRBV2
abundance: -
d_gene: -
len: 13
CDR3nt: TGTGCCAGCATTCCGGGAGCCACAGATACGCAGTATTTT
CDR3aa: CASIPGATDTQYF

j_gene: TRBJ2-1
v_gene: TRBV19
abundance: -
d_gene: -
len: 17
CDR3nt: TGTGCCAGTAGTTCCCTGGGTTTCTATGGGGCGGACAATGAGCAGTTCTTC
CDR3aa: CASSSLGFYGADNEQFF

j_gene: TRBJ2-7
v_gene: TRBV25-1
abundance: -
d_gene: -
len: 13
CDR3nt: TGTGCCAGCAGTGACGGGACATCTTACGAGCAGTACTTC
CDR3aa: CASSDGTSYEQYF

j_gene: TRBJ2-1
v_gene: TRBV5-4
abundance: -
d_gene: TRBD2
len: 16
CDR3nt: TGTGCCAGCAGCTTGGCTTACGCGGGGGGGCTCCGTGAGCAGTTCTTC
CDR3aa: CASSLAYAGGLREQFF